This TCR beta chain appears in the sequencing data of a study of OX40 agonist ivuxolimab in advanced cancers. Method: immunoSEQ multiplex PCR; TCRdb's copy keeps in-frame clones and lacks some. The sample shows fewer than 35,000 clones, 80% to 90% of them seen only once. Trimming shortened V by 2 bases and J by 5 bases, and 7 bases separated the two germline ends. Germline CDR1 SGDLS, CDR2 YYNGEE. CDR3 length equals 13 residues. J is TRBJ2-2 and V is TRBV9; no firm D call. Sample: CD4+ or CD8+ T cells sorted from blood, taken in a trial of the OX40 agonist ivuxolimab. The TCR comes from an adult with an advanced solid tumor such as melanoma, head and neck, liver or kidney cancer. The CDR3 bases are TGTGCCAGCAGCGTGACTTCTACCGGGGAGCTGTTTTTT. This codes for CASSVTSTGELFF.